These 32 T cell receptor beta chains originate from one sample sequenced in a study of cytomegalovirus exposure and HLA in healthy donors. PCR amplification relied on 60 Vbeta primers (plus 13 Jbeta primers). Sequenced by immunoSEQ multiplex PCR; TCRdb stores in-frame clones only, minus some. Of 240,000 or so clones listed, 82% are singletons. The material sequenced was PBMCs. These receptors all come from a woman aged 40 to 50 in good health and CMV-seropositive.

The chain employs TRBV7-9 and TRBJ1-2; TRBD1 matches at 12 bases. Germline CDR1 and CDR2: SEHNR and FQNEAQ (reference sequence). The CDR3 is 15 amino acids. After removal of 5 bases from V and 6 bases from J, the junction contained 7 bases not matched to a gene. The CDR3 DNA reads as TGTGCCAGCAGCATACTGGGACAGGGGGCAAATGGCTACACCTTC. It yields the protein CASSILGQGANGYTF.

The chain couples TRBV9 to TRBJ1-2; TRBD1 is a possible D gene (5 bases). V was shortened by 2 bases and J by 3 bases, with 11 bases between the two germline ends. Germline V gene lookup returns CDR1 SGDLS and CDR2 YYNGEE. This CDR3 comprises 14 residues. The DNA of the CDR3 is TGTGCCAGCAGCGTCGGGACTACTGACTATGGCTACACCTTC. Translation: CASSVGTTDYGYTF.

The rearrangement uses TRBV5-6 and TRBJ2-3; the D is unclear. The ends were cut back, 7 bases at V and 0 bases at J, with 12 bases in the middle. The CDR3 totals 14 residues. Germline CDR1 SGHDT, CDR2 YYEEEE. CDR3 nucleotide sequence: TGTGCCAGCTTGAGGCGATCTAGCACAGATACGCAGTATTTT. Protein product: CASLRRSSTDTQYF.

V gene TRBV2 combines with J gene TRBJ1-2; D is possibly TRBD1 (6 bases). V was cut by 6 bases and J by 8 bases, with 13 bases left in between. This CDR3 spans 12 amino acids. Germline assignment: CDR1 SNHLY and CDR2 FYNNEI. The CDR3 here is CASSETGQGYTF. CDR3 in DNA: TGTGCCAGCAGCGAAACAGGGCAGGGCTACACCTTC.

The chain has TRBV4-1 and TRBJ1-2; tentative D call: TRBD1 (5 bases). CDR1 is MGHRA and CDR2 is YSYEKL in the germline V gene. This CDR3 is built from 14 residues. V gave up 0 bases and J gave up 7 bases, with 12 bases separating them. CDR3 coding DNA: TGCGCCAGCAGCCAAGAAACGGGGGTGGGTGGCTACACCTTC. Amino acids: CASSQETGVGGYTF.

The chain recombines TRBV7-6 with TRBJ2-2; 7 nucleotides line up with TRBD1. The CDR3 sequence is 15 residues long. Germline CDR1 reads SGHVS; CDR2 reads FNYEAQ. J was trimmed by 1 base and V by 1 base; bases with no gene match: 0. Here the CDR3 reads CASSLGTGNTGELFF. CDR3 in DNA: TGTGCCAGCAGCTTAGGGACAGGGAACACCGGGGAGCTGTTTTTT.

As DNA, the CDR3 is TGTGCCAGCAGTGACTCCGGGACAGGGGATGAGACCCAGTACTTC. Protein: CASSDSGTGDETQYF. The chain combines TRBV6-4 with TRBJ2-5; 10 nucleotides agree with TRBD1. In germline, CDR1 is MRHNA, CDR2 SNTAGT. The CDR3 has 15 residues. J lost 5 bases, V lost 0 bases, and 3 bases had no gene match.

The chain carries TRBV30 and TRBJ1-2, with 8 bases matching TRBD1. CDR3 length: 12 amino acids. Germline lookup yields CDR1 GTSNPN and CDR2 SVGIG (reference sequence). Losses at the gene ends were 3 bases for V and 10 bases for J; bases not matched to a gene: 7. CDR3 sequence: CAWSLRQGPYTF. The DNA of the CDR3 is TGTGCCTGGAGCCTAAGACAGGGGCCCTACACCTTC.

This chain uses TRBV11-3 with TRBJ2-3, with 14 bases matching TRBD2. The CDR3 is 16 amino acids. Germline CDR1 reads SGHNT; CDR2 reads YENEEA. Trimming at V came to 3 bases and at J to 5 bases, leaving 4 bases not matched to a gene. CDR3 nucleotides: TGTGCCAGCAGCTTTGGGACTAGCGGGGGAAGAGATACGCAGTATTTT. It yields the protein CASSFGTSGGRDTQYF. Using reference TRBV11-3 and TRBJ2-3 for the parts outside the CDR3, the full variable domain is EAGVVQSPRYKIIEKKQPVAFWCNPISGHNTLYWYLQNLGQGPELLIRYENEEAVDDSQLPKDRFSAERLKGVDSTLKIQPAELGDSAVYLCASSFGTSGGRDTQYFGPGTRLTVL.

V and J are TRBV7-2 and TRBJ2-7; the match to TRBD1 covers 7 bases. Germline values: CDR1 SGHTA, CDR2 FQGNSA. Unmatched junction bases numbered 7, after V lost 5 bases and J lost 0 bases. The length of the CDR3 is 15 residues. CDR3 bases: TGTGCCAGCAGCCCAATGGGACAGATCTCCTACGAGCAGTACTTC. Its translation is CASSPMGQISYEQYF.

The chain has TRBV6-6 and TRBJ1-1, with 10 bases identical to TRBD1. Per germline, CDR1 MNHNY and CDR2 SVGAGI (reference sequence). The V and J ends lost 6 bases and 7 bases, in that order; junction bases with no gene match: 8. The length of the CDR3 is 14 residues. The CDR3 region has the DNA TGTGCCAGCAGGGGGACAGGGGAAGAGAGTGAAGCTTTCTTT. Amino acids: CASRGTGEESEAFF.

This chain joins TRBV2 and TRBJ1-2; weak D call: TRBD1 (6 bases). V was clipped by 6 bases and J by 5 bases, with 19 bases between them. The CDR3 contains 15 residues. Per the germline V gene, CDR1 is SNHLY and CDR2 is FYNNEI. The CDR3 coding sequence is TGTGCCAGCAGCTACACAGGGCTCGGAGGATATGGCTACACCTTC. Encoded protein: CASSYTGLGGYGYTF.

J is TRBJ1-5 and V is TRBV7-8; D possibly corresponds to TRBD1 (5 bases). The V gene's germline CDR1 is SGHVS and CDR2 FQNEAQ. V dropped 4 bases and J dropped 4 bases, with 11 bases sitting between them. The CDR3 consists of 14 residues. Written as DNA, the CDR3 is TGTGCCAGCAGCTCAGGCAGGGAAAATCAGCCCCAGCATTTT. This encodes CASSSGRENQPQHF.

This clone was recorded a few times. This chain joins TRBV6-6 and TRBJ2-7, with 7 nucleotides matching TRBD2. This CDR3 contains 15 residues. The V and J ends lost 3 bases and 3 bases, in that order; junction bases with no gene match: 8. The germline gives CDR1 MNHNY, CDR2 SVGAGI (reference sequence). This CDR3 reads CASSYSLGRNYEQYF. In DNA, the CDR3 is TGTGCCAGCAGTTATTCGCTCGGGAGGAACTACGAGCAGTACTTC.

The gene calls are TRBV30 and TRBJ1-1, with TRBD1 identical over 8 bases. The ends lost 2 bases at V and 2 bases at J; junction bases unmatched: 4. This CDR3 comprises 14 residues. In germline, CDR1 is GTSNPN, CDR2 SVGIG (reference sequence). The CDR3 bases are TGTGCCTGGAGTTATGACAGGGGTAACACTGAAGCTTTCTTT. As protein: CAWSYDRGNTEAFF.

The chain carries TRBV2 and TRBJ2-3, with 8 bases aligning to TRBD2. Per the germline V gene, CDR1 is SNHLY and CDR2 is FYNNEI. The CDR3 is 15 residues long. V was clipped by 1 base and J by 0 bases; unmatched bases: 0. The CDR3 loop reads CASSEERGSTDTQYF. The CDR3 nucleotides are TGTGCCAGCAGTGAAGAGCGGGGGAGCACAGATACGCAGTATTTT.

Only one count was recorded for this clone. V usage is TRBV11-1 and J usage is TRBJ2-1, with TRBD1 matching over 9 bases. Per germline, CDR1 SGHAT and CDR2 FQDESV (reference sequence). The CDR3 spans 15 residues. V shed 6 bases, J shed 3 bases, and the junction held 6 bases outside the gene matches. DNA of the CDR3: TGTGCCAGCAGTGCCGGGACAGGGTACTACAATGAGCAGTTCTTC. Protein sequence: CASSAGTGYYNEQFF.

The chain has TRBV7-3 and TRBJ2-3; unclear D gene. The germline CDR1 and CDR2 sequences are SGHTA and FQGTGA. This CDR3 comprises 14 residues. Trimming shortened V by 2 bases and J by 2 bases, and 8 bases separated the two germline ends. CDR3: CASSLFGYTDTQYF. The CDR3 DNA is TGTGCCAGCAGCTTATTCGGGTACACAGATACGCAGTATTTT.

V is TRBV29-1 and J is TRBJ1-5; perhaps TRBD1 as D (6 bases). V lost 5 bases and J lost 3, with 23 bases in between. The CDR3 is made up of 17 amino acids. CDR1 is SQVTM and CDR2 is ANQGSEA in the germline V gene. DNA for the CDR3: TGCAGCGTTCTTGATAATCTCGGGGCAGGGGACAATCAGCCCCAGCATTTT. This codes for CSVLDNLGAGDNQPQHF. Based on the CDR3 plus reference TRBV29-1 and TRBJ1-5, the full variable domain is SAVISQKPSRDICQRGTSLTIQCQVDSQVTMMFWYRQQPGQSLTLIATANQGSEATYESGFVIDKFPISRPNLTFSTLTVSNMSPEDSSIYLCSVLDNLGAGDNQPQHFGDGTRLSIL.

V usage is TRBV7-8 and J usage is TRBJ2-7, with 10 nucleotides matching TRBD1. CDR1 is SGHVS and CDR2 is FQNEAQ in the germline V gene. This CDR3 spans 15 amino acids. The J segment lost 1 base and the V segment lost 5 bases, leaving 5 bases of the junction unmatched. CDR3 nucleotide sequence: TGTGCCAGCAGCCGCGGGACAGGGGTGTCCTACGAGCAGTACTTC. This encodes CASSRGTGVSYEQYF.

The chain has TRBV5-1 and TRBJ1-1, with TRBD1 matching over 7 bases. Germline lookup yields CDR1 SGHRS and CDR2 YFSETQ. J was trimmed by 1 base and V by 1 base; bases with no gene match: 4. This CDR3 region has 15 residues. DNA for the CDR3: TGCGCCAGCAGCTTGTGGACAGGTTCGAACACTGAAGCTTTCTTT. It encodes CASSLWTGSNTEAFF. Full variable domain (outside the CDR3, taken from reference TRBV5-1 and TRBJ1-1): KAGVTQTPRYLIKTRGQQVTLSCSPISGHRSVSWYQQTPGQGLQFLFEYFSETQRNKGNFPGRFSGRQFSNSRSEMNVSTLELGDSALYLCASSLWTGSNTEAFFGQGTRLTVV.

J is TRBJ1-2 and V is TRBV6-5, with D maybe TRBD1 (5 bases). V gave up 3 bases and J gave up 0 bases, with 14 bases separating them. The germline CDR1 and CDR2 sequences are MNHEY and SVGAGI. The CDR3 is 16 amino acids. CDR3 protein: CASSYAGLQPNYGYTF. As DNA, the CDR3 is TGTGCCAGCAGTTATGCGGGACTCCAGCCTAACTATGGCTACACCTTC.

The chain joins TRBV29-1 to TRBJ2-1, with TRBD2 as a possible D gene (7 bases). Trimming took 1 base from V and 6 from J, leaving 10 bases between them. CDR1 SQVTM and CDR2 ANQGSEA come from the germline V gene. This CDR3 comprises 13 residues. CDR3 DNA sequence: TGCAGCGTTGAAGGGAGGGGGGGCAATGAGCAGTTCTTC. As protein: CSVEGRGGNEQFF.

This clone was observed a handful of times. The genes are TRBV2 and TRBJ1-5; D possibly corresponds to TRBD1 (6 bases). Germline V gene sequence: CDR1 SNHLY, CDR2 FYNNEI. This CDR3 is built from 15 residues. Trimming took off 6 bases at V and 3 bases at J, with 15 bases between the two ends. The CDR3 is CASRSGGAVNQPQHF. In nucleotides, the CDR3 is TGTGCCAGCAGGTCCGGGGGGGCTGTCAATCAGCCCCAGCATTTT.

This clone appeared a few times. This chain joins TRBV7-2 and TRBJ1-1; D ambiguous. The CDR3 is 11 amino acids. The germline V and J ends were trimmed by 4 bases and 8 bases, with 8 bases remaining between them. Germline loops: CDR1 SGHTA, CDR2 FQGNSA. The CDR3 is CASSSRGEAFF. The CDR3 DNA sequence: TGTGCCAGCAGCTCGCGCGGGGAAGCTTTCTTT.

V is TRBV6-5 and J is TRBJ2-7; 9 bases are a match to TRBD1. Germline V CDR1 and CDR2: MNHEY, SVGAGI. The V segment lost 5 bases and the J segment 7 bases; nucleotides outside the gene matches: 9. The length of the CDR3 is 14 residues. Written as DNA, the CDR3 is TGTGCCAGCAGTGGACAGGGGTCCGGTAAAGAGCAGTACTTC. Protein product: CASSGQGSGKEQYF.

The chain couples TRBV4-1 to TRBJ1-2, with 7 nucleotides matching TRBD1. Germline V gene sequence: CDR1 MGHRA, CDR2 YSYEKL. This CDR3 has 15 residues. V dropped 1 base and J dropped 5; count of bases not matched to a gene: 7. CDR3 bases: TGCGCCAGCAGCCAAGGGGACAGAGTATTTTATGGCTACACCTTC. Translated, it gives CASSQGDRVFYGYTF.

The CDR3 loop reads CASTQNRAGYGYTF. In DNA, the CDR3 is TGTGCCAGCACCCAGAACAGGGCGGGCTATGGCTACACCTTC. The chain is built from TRBV6-1 and TRBJ1-2; D might be TRBD1 (6 bases). The CDR3 has 14 residues. Trimming pared 7 bases from V and 4 bases from J, leaving 16 bases between. Germline loops: CDR1 MNHNS, CDR2 SASEGT.

This sequence joins TRBV30 and TRBJ1-2; D not resolved. Germline-derived CDR1 and CDR2 are GTSNPN and SVGIG (reference sequence). The CDR3 has 12 residues. Trimming shortened V by 2 bases and J by 7 bases, and 11 bases separated the two germline ends. CDR3 loop: CAWSPWFGGYTF. DNA of the CDR3: TGTGCCTGGAGTCCCTGGTTCGGTGGCTACACCTTC.

The CDR3 loop reads CASSLLVTGPFYNSPLHF. CDR3 DNA: TGTGCCAGCAGTCTACTCGTAACAGGACCTTTTTATAATTCACCCCTCCACTTT. The chain links TRBV27 to TRBJ1-6; possible D gene TRBD1, 5 bases. The CDR3 contains 18 residues. Between the trimmed V and J ends, which lost 5 bases and 4 bases, there was a span of 21 bases. Germline lookup yields CDR1 MNHEY and CDR2 SMNVEV (reference sequence).

DNA of the CDR3: TGTGCCAGCAGCGGAGCGCCGGGACAGGGGCGGGCACCCCTCCACTTT. Residues: CASSGAPGQGRAPLHF. The chain recombines TRBV9 with TRBJ1-6; 10 nucleotides align to TRBD1. The V segment lost 3 bases and the J segment 11 bases; nucleotides outside the gene matches: 11. This CDR3 contains 16 residues. CDR1 is SGDLS and CDR2 is YYNGEE in the germline V gene.

This rearrangement joins TRBV5-1 to TRBJ2-1; D is undetermined. Germline CDR1 reads SGHRS; CDR2 reads YFSETQ. Trimming removed 3 bases at V and 4 bases at J, with 5 bases between. This CDR3 is built from 12 residues. The CDR3 here is CASSSRYNEQFF. The CDR3 DNA is TGCGCCAGCAGCTCGAGGTACAATGAGCAGTTCTTC. Looking up the rest from reference TRBV5-1 and TRBJ2-1 gives the full variable domain: KAGVTQTPRYLIKTRGQQVTLSCSPISGHRSVSWYQQTPGQGLQFLFEYFSETQRNKGNFPGRFSGRQFSNSRSEMNVSTLELGDSALYLCASSSRYNEQFFGPGTRLTVL.